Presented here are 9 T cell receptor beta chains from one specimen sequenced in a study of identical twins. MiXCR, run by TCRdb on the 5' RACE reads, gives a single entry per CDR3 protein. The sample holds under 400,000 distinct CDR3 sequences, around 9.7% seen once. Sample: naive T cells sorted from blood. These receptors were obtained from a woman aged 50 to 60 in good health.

The CDR3 here is CASSQVFGGGSYNEQFF. CDR3 DNA sequence: TGTGCCAGCAGCCAAGTTTTCGGTGGGGGCTCCTACAATGAGCAGTTCTTC. The rearrangement links TRBV3-1 to TRBJ2-1; D possibly uses TRBD1 or TRBD2 (5 bases each). This CDR3 has 17 amino acids. The ends were cut back, 1 base at V and 0 bases at J, with 13 bases in the middle. Germline CDR1 and CDR2: LGHDT and YNNKEL (reference sequence).

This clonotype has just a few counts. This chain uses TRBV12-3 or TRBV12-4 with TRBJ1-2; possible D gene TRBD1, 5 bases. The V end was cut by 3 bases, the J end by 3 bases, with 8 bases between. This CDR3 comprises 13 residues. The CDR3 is CASSFQGDYGYTF. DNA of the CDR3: TGTGCCAGCAGTTTTCAGGGCGACTATGGCTACACCTTC.

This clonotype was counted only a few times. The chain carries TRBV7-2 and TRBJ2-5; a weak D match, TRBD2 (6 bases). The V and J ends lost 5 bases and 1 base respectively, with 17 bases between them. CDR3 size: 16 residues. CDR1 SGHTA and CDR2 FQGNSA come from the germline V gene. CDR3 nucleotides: TGTGCCAGCAGCGGGCGGGTAGCGGAGACCCAAGAGACCCAGTACTTC. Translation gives CASSGRVAETQETQYF.

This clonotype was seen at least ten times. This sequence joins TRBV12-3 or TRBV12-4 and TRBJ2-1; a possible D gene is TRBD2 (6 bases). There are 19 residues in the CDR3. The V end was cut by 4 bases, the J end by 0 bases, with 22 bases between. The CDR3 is CASSWRDPSIRSSYNEQFF. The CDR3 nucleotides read TGTGCCAGCAGTTGGCGGGACCCATCTATTCGTAGCTCCTACAATGAGCAGTTCTTC.

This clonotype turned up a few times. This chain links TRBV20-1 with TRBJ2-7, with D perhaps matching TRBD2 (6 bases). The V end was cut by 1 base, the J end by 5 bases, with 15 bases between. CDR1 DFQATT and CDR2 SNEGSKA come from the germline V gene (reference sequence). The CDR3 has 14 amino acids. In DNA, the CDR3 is TGCAGTGCTAGAGCGGGAGCCGGTTTCGACGAGCAGTACTTC. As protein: CSARAGAGFDEQYF.

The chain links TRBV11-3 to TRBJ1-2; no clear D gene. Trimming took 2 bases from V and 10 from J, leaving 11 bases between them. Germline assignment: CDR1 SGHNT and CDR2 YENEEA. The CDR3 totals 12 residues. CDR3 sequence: CASSLNDIDYTF. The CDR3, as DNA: TGTGCCAGCAGCTTAAACGACATCGACTACACCTTC.

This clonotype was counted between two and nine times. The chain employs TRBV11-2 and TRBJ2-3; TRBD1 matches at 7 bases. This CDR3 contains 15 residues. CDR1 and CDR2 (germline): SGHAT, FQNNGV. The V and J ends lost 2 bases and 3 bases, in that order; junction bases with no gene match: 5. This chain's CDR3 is CASSLTGVWTDTQYF. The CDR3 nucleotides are TGTGCCAGCAGCTTAACAGGGGTTTGGACAGATACGCAGTATTTT.

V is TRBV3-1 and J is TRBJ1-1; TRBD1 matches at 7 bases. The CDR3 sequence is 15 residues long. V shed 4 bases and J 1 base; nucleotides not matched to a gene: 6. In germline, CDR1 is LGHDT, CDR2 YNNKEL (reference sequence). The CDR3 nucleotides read TGTGCCAGCAGCCCCCCGGCAGGGGGGAACACTGAAGCTTTCTTT. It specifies CASSPPAGGNTEAFF.

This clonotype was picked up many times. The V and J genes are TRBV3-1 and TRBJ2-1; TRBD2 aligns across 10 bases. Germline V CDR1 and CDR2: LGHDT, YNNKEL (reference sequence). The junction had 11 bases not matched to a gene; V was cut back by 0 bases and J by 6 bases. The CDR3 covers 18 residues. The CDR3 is CASSQEFQLAGRLNEQFF. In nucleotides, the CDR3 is TGTGCCAGCAGCCAAGAGTTTCAACTAGCGGGAAGGCTCAATGAGCAGTTCTTC.